This TCR beta chain came from a study of T cells in Graves' hyperthyroidism and ophthalmopathy. Those with hyperthyroidism were 18 to 65 years old, newly diagnosed, and ill for under 2 months. Pregnant or lactating patients were excluded, as were those with uncontrolled infection or other autoimmune disease. Trimming pared 0 bases from V and 0 bases from J, leaving 9 bases between. Germline values: CDR1 MNHEY, CDR2 SVGEGT. This CDR3 spans 16 amino acids. Amplification targeted TCR beta CDR3 regions from RNA transcripts. Initially, a first-round RT-PCR of the TCR CDR3 employed the HTBI primer set. TCRdb fed the multiplex PCR reads into MiXCR, producing one record per CDR3 protein. The repertoire consists of around 300,000 distinct CDR3 sequences, with less than 30% occurring once and the leading ten covering over 25%.

Sequenced: blood. The rearrangement joins TRBV6-2 or TRBV6-3 to TRBJ1-3; D unclear. This clonotype was obtained from a middle-aged man with Graves' hyperthyroidism that later progressed to Graves' ophthalmopathy. This CDR3 reads CASSYSGGGSGNTIYF. The CDR3 nucleotides read TGTGCCAGCAGTTACTCCGGAGGCGGCTCTGGAAACACCATATATTTT.